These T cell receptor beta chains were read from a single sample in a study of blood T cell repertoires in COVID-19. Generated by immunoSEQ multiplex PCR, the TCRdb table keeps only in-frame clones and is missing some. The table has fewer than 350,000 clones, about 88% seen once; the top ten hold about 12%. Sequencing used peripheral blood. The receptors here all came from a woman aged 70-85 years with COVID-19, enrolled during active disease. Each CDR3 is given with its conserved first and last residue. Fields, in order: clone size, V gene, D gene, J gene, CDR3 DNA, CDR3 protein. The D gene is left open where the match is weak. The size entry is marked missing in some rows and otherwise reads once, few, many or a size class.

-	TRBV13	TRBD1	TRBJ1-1	TGTGCCAGCAGCACTAACAGGGGGTGGAACACTGAAGCTTTCTTT	CASSTNRGWNTEAFF
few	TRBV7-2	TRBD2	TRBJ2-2	TGTGCCAGCAGCTCCGGACTAGCGGGGGGGTCCGGGGAGCTGTTTTTT	CASSSGLAGGSGELFF
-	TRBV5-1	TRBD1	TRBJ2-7	TGCGCCAGCAGAAGGACAGGGTCAGGCGAGCAGTACTTC	CASRRTGSGEQYF
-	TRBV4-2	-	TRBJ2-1	TGTGCCAGCAGCCAAGGTTTTACCTACCCCTACAATGAGCAGTTCTTC	CASSQGFTYPYNEQFF
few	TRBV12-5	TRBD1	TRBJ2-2	TGTGCTAGTGGCAACGACCGCGGACAGGGGGCCTTTACCGGGGAGCTGTTTTTT	CASGNDRGQGAFTGELFF
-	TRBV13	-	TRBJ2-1	TGTGCCAGCAGCTTCCGCGGGGGCCTCAGCTCCTACAATGAGCAGTTCTTC	CASSFRGGLSSYNEQFF
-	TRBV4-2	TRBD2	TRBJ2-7	TGTGCCAGCAGCCAAGAGAGGTTAGCGGGGGGAATTTACTACGAGCAGTACTTC	CASSQERLAGGIYYEQYF
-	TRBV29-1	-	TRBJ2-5	TGCAGCGTTGGCTCTGGCGGGACCCAGTACTTC	CSVGSGGTQYF
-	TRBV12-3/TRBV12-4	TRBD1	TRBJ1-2	TGTGCCAGCAGTGGGACAGGCCCCTATGGCTACACCTTC	CASSGTGPYGYTF
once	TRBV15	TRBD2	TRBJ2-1	TGTGCCACCAGCAGAGAGGTAGCGGGGGTTGAGCAGTTCTTC	CATSREVAGVEQFF
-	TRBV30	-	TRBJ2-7	TGTGCCTGGAGGAGGGGACTGGACCCCTACGAGCAGTACTTC	CAWRRGLDPYEQYF
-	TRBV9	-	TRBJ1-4	TGTGCCAGCAGCGCTGTGGAGGCCTTCGAGGAAAAACTGTTTTTT	CASSAVEAFEEKLFF
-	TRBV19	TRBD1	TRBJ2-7	TGTGCCAGTAGTTCGGGACAGGGGGCGAGAGACGAGCAGTACTTC	CASSSGQGARDEQYF
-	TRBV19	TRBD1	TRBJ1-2	TGTGCCAGTAATCCTACCGGGACAGGGGGGGATGGCTACACCTTC	CASNPTGTGGDGYTF
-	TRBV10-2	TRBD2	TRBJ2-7	TGCGCCAGCAAGGACAGCGGGGGTGCCTCCTACGAGCAGTACTTC	CASKDSGGASYEQYF
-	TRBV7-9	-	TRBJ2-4	TGTGCCAGCAGCTTAGCCAGCCAGGGGAACATTCAGTACTTC	CASSLASQGNIQYF
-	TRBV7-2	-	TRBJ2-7	TGTGCCAGCAGCTGGGGCATAGTGGGTAACGAGCAGTACTTC	CASSWGIVGNEQYF
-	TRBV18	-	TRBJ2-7	TGTGCCAGCTCCCAAGAGGGGCAGGGGCGTTCATCCTACGAGCAGTACTTC	CASSQEGQGRSSYEQYF
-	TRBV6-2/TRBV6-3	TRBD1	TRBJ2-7	TGTGCCAGCAGTTTGGTGAAGGGGGCAGGGCGCTCCTACGAGCAGTACTTC	CASSLVKGAGRSYEQYF
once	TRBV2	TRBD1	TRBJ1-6	TGTGCCAGCAGCGACAGGGGACTGAGAAATTCACCCCTCCACTTT	CASSDRGLRNSPLHF
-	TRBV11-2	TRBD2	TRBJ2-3	TGTGCCAGCAGCTTTAGGACTAGCGGGGGGGGCACAGATACGCAGTATTTT	CASSFRTSGGGTDTQYF
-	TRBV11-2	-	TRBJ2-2	TGTGCCAGCAGGCTAGGGGGGGCAAACGGGGAGCTGTTTTTT	CASRLGGANGELFF
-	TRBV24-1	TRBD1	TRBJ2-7	TGTGCCACCAGTAAGCGGACAGGCGAGCAGTACTTC	CATSKRTGEQYF
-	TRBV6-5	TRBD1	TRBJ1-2	TGTGCCAGCAGCCGACAGGGCGATAACTATGGCTACACCTTC	CASSRQGDNYGYTF
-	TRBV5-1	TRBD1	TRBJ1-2	TGCGCCAGCAGCATGGACAGGGGCGGAGATGGCTACACCTTC	CASSMDRGGDGYTF
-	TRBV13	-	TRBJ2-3	TGTGCCAGCAGCTTAGTGGGAGGAGATACGCAGTATTTT	CASSLVGGDTQYF
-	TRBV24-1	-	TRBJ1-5	TGTGCCACCAGTGAGCGGAGCAATCAGCCCCAGCATTTT	CATSERSNQPQHF
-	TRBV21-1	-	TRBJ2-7	TGTGCCAGCAGCCCGAAGGTGGCATTCCGGGAACAGTACTTC	CASSPKVAFREQYF
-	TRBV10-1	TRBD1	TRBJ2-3	TGCGCCAGCAGTTTGGGACAGGGTGGCCCAGATACGCAGTATTTT	CASSLGQGGPDTQYF